Listed below are T cell receptor beta chains from one sample, sequenced in a study of shared clonotypes between healthy human individuals. The method was immunoSEQ multiplex PCR; TCRdb's version includes in-frame clones alone and lacks a portion of them. The data show approximately 640,000 clones, less than 80% seen once. Sequenced sample: memory CD4+ T cells sorted from blood. Every receptor here comes from a woman in her 30s in good health. The CDR3 runs from the conserved cysteine through the conserved F or W. The order of the fields is V gene, clone size, J gene, CDR3 protein. The size of a clone is reported for some rows only, either as once, few or many, or as a class for expanded clones.

v_gene: TRBV28
abundance: many
j_gene: TRBJ2-3
CDR3aa: CASKGRDIRITDTQYF

v_gene: TRBV28
abundance: .
j_gene: TRBJ2-7
CDR3aa: CASTIAPDEQYF

v_gene: TRBV28
abundance: .
j_gene: TRBJ1-3
CDR3aa: CASSSYGSGNTIYF

v_gene: TRBV6-5
abundance: few
j_gene: TRBJ1-2
CDR3aa: CASSKTGVNYGYTF

v_gene: TRBV11-1
abundance: .
j_gene: TRBJ2-5
CDR3aa: CASSPGTRQETQYF

v_gene: TRBV28
abundance: .
j_gene: TRBJ2-7
CDR3aa: CASRGSYEQYF

v_gene: TRBV30
abundance: few
j_gene: TRBJ1-1
CDR3aa: CAWSGERGGAFF

v_gene: TRBV7-9
abundance: .
j_gene: TRBJ2-5
CDR3aa: CASSVRDRAGETQYF

v_gene: TRBV7-3
abundance: .
j_gene: TRBJ1-5
CDR3aa: CASAVNSNQPQHF

v_gene: TRBV11-2
abundance: .
j_gene: TRBJ2-5
CDR3aa: CASSLDTRGETQYF

v_gene: TRBV28
abundance: .
j_gene: TRBJ2-7
CDR3aa: CASSFGRYSYEQYF

v_gene: TRBV5-5
abundance: .
j_gene: TRBJ2-7
CDR3aa: CASRLGLGTSYEQYF

v_gene: TRBV6-5
abundance: .
j_gene: TRBJ2-1
CDR3aa: CASSSQWAAGGNEQFF

v_gene: TRBV25-1
abundance: few
j_gene: TRBJ2-7
CDR3aa: CASRALRTESYEQYF

v_gene: TRBV7-3
abundance: .
j_gene: TRBJ2-3
CDR3aa: CASSFGGPAGTDTQYF

v_gene: TRBV11-3
abundance: .
j_gene: TRBJ2-1
CDR3aa: CASSLTPSLNEQFF

v_gene: TRBV28
abundance: .
j_gene: TRBJ1-2
CDR3aa: CASSLSGSQEVYGYTF

v_gene: TRBV5-4
abundance: many
j_gene: TRBJ2-6
CDR3aa: CASSLVGSGANVLTF

v_gene: TRBV7-9
abundance: once
j_gene: TRBJ2-7
CDR3aa: CASSSEDFPYEQYF

v_gene: TRBV15
abundance: .
j_gene: TRBJ2-1
CDR3aa: CATSRPSGTSARYNEQFF

v_gene: TRBV7-3
abundance: .
j_gene: TRBJ2-1
CDR3aa: CASSRAGSYNEQFF

v_gene: TRBV5-6
abundance: many
j_gene: TRBJ1-5
CDR3aa: CASSLMGTGGAQHF

v_gene: TRBV19
abundance: .
j_gene: .
CDR3aa: CASNLAGTREQYF

v_gene: TRBV7-9
abundance: .
j_gene: TRBJ2-7
CDR3aa: CASRPLKGPSSYEQYF

v_gene: TRBV18
abundance: many
j_gene: TRBJ2-1
CDR3aa: CASSPGVYNEQFF

v_gene: TRBV28
abundance: .
j_gene: TRBJ2-2
CDR3aa: CASSESGVANTGELFF

v_gene: TRBV19
abundance: .
j_gene: TRBJ1-5
CDR3aa: CASSRQDSNQPQHF

v_gene: TRBV7-6
abundance: once
j_gene: TRBJ1-2
CDR3aa: CASSPQGAGYTNYGYTF

v_gene: TRBV19
abundance: .
j_gene: TRBJ1-5
CDR3aa: CASSKTGVGQPQHF

v_gene: TRBV28
abundance: .
j_gene: TRBJ2-4
CDR3aa: CASSTGTGGNIQYF

v_gene: TRBV25-1
abundance: few
j_gene: TRBJ2-2
CDR3aa: CASRNQGAGELFF

v_gene: TRBV2
abundance: .
j_gene: TRBJ2-7
CDR3aa: CASSGLGGPNQYF